The 7 T cell receptor beta chains below all came from one sample that was sequenced in a study of blood T cell repertoires in COVID-19. The table came from immunoSEQ multiplex PCR; TCRdb's copy has only in-frame clones and leaves some out. The sample lists a few hundred thousand clones, 75% to 90% seen once, with 3.5% to 5.5% in the top ten. The material sequenced was peripheral blood. Receptors were obtained from a middle-aged woman who had recovered from COVID-19.

The gene calls are TRBV28 and TRBJ2-7, with D perhaps TRBD1 (6 bases). The CDR3 runs to 14 residues. Germline CDR1 is MDHEN and CDR2 is SYDVKM. Trimming pared 3 bases from V and 4 bases from J, leaving 13 bases between. This chain's CDR3 is CASSFLPGVYEQYF. Here the CDR3 DNA reads TGTGCCAGCAGTTTTCTCCCAGGGGTATACGAGCAGTACTTC.

This rearrangement joins TRBV15 to TRBJ2-5; D remains unclear. V dropped 0 bases and J dropped 3 bases, with 5 bases sitting between them. Germline lookup yields CDR1 LNHNV and CDR2 YYDKDF (reference sequence). The CDR3 is 13 residues long. CDR3 sequence (DNA): TGTGCCACCAGCAGAGACCAAAAAGAGACCCAGTACTTC. Translated, it gives CATSRDQKETQYF.

This rearrangement joins TRBV9 to TRBJ1-2, with TRBD1 identical over 8 bases. The CDR3 sequence is 15 residues long. V dropped 0 bases and J dropped 4; count of bases not matched to a gene: 5. CDR1 and CDR2 from the germline V gene are SGDLS and YYNGEE. CDR3 nucleotide sequence: TGTGCCAGCAGCGTAGCTCGTACAGGGGGCTATGGCTACACCTTC. Encoded protein: CASSVARTGGYGYTF.

V and J are TRBV29-1 and TRBJ1-1, with 7 nucleotides matching TRBD1. Unmatched junction bases numbered 5, after V lost 7 bases and J lost 0 bases. This CDR3 contains 13 residues. Germline CDR1 SQVTM, CDR2 ANQGSEA. The CDR3 DNA reads TGCAGCGGCCAACAGGGGATGAACACTGAAGCTTTCTTT. Its translation: CSGQQGMNTEAFF.

The V gene is TRBV6-5, the J gene TRBJ1-2, with 8 bases that match TRBD1. V shed 6 bases, J shed 3 bases, and the junction held 9 bases outside the gene matches. CDR1 and CDR2 (germline): MNHEY, SVGAGI. The CDR3 is made up of 15 amino acids. The DNA for the CDR3 is TGTGCCAGCAGACCTGGACAGGGAAGCGACTATGGCTACACCTTC. Translating gives CASRPGQGSDYGYTF.

The rearrangement joins TRBV24-1 to TRBJ2-3, with D maybe TRBD2 (6 bases). CDR1 KGHDR and CDR2 SFDVKD come from the germline V gene. The CDR3 runs to 16 residues. V was pared by 3 bases and J by 4 bases, with 16 bases between. The chain's CDR3 is CATSDPAGEVPDTQYF. The CDR3 DNA sequence: TGTGCCACCAGTGATCCGGCCGGGGAGGTCCCAGATACGCAGTATTTT.

J is TRBJ1-6 and V is TRBV9; 9 bases line up with TRBD1. Germline values: CDR1 SGDLS, CDR2 YYNGEE. With 3 bases clipped from V and 9 bases from J, the junction kept 7 bases outside the gene matches. CDR3 length equals 15 residues. The CDR3 DNA reads TGTGCCAGCAGCGCGGGGGGACAGGGCAGTTCACCCCTCCACTTT. Encoded protein: CASSAGGQGSSPLHF.